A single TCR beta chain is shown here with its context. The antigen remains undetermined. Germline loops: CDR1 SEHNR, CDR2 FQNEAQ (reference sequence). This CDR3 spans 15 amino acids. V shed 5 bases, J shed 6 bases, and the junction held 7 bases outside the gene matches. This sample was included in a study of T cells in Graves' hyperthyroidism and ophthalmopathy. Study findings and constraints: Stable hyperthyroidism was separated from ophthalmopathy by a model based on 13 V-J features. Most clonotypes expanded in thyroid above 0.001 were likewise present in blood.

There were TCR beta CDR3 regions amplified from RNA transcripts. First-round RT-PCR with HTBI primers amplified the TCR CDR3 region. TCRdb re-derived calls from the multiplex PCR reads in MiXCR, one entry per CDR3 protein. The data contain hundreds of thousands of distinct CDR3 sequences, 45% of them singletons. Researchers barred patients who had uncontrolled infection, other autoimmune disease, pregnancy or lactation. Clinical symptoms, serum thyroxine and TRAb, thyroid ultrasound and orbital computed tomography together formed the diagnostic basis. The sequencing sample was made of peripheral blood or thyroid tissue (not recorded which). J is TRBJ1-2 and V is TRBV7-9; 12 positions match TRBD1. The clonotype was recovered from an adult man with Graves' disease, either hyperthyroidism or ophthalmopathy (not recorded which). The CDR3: CASSGPGQGADGYTF. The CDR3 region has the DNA TGTGCCAGCAGCGGCCCGGGACAGGGGGCTGATGGCTACACCTTC.